The rows below give T cell receptor beta chains drawn from one sample of a study of T-cell reconstitution after alpha-beta-depleted transplantation in children. TCRdb reanalysed the PCR reads using MiXCR and keeps one entry per CDR3 protein. The table includes about 460,000 distinct CDR3 sequences, about an eighth detected once. This specimen was PBMCs, mostly from graft donor cells, taken 180 days after TCRalphabeta/CD19-depleted stem cell transplant. The receptor source for this set is a female patient aged 2-10 years who had a stem cell transplant for aplastic anemia, so the T cells may come from the graft donor. The conserved cysteine and the conserved F or W are not part of the CDR3 here. D genes are given only for firm matches.

v_call	j_call	d_call	cdr3_aa
TRBV20-1	TRBJ2-1	NA	SARVVGPLFSSYNEQF
TRBV7-8	TRBJ1-1	NA	ASSQGGAAEAF
TRBV6-5	TRBJ2-7	NA	ASSYRPIGEQY
TRBV20-1	TRBJ2-1	TRBD2	SASSWTGGFVHEQF
TRBV11-2	TRBJ2-5	TRBD2	ASSSIAGGGETQY
TRBV3-1	TRBJ2-2	TRBD2	ASSKLGTSGGANTGELF
TRBV6-2/TRBV6-3	TRBJ1-1	NA	ASSYRNIMQIEAF
TRBV5-1	TRBJ1-1	NA	ASRKGGANTEAF
TRBV19	TRBJ2-5	NA	ASSIAGLLQETQY
TRBV7-2	TRBJ2-5	TRBD1	ASRTTGQETQY
TRBV18	TRBJ2-4	TRBD1	ASSSGDRKNIQY
TRBV14	TRBJ1-1	NA	ASSQVRQLMNTEAF
TRBV5-1	TRBJ1-1	NA	ASVGGMNTEAF
TRBV7-9	TRBJ1-6	NA	ASSWWSDNSPLH
TRBV4-3	TRBJ1-4	TRBD1	ASSHPTGDGEKLF
TRBV28	TRBJ2-7	NA	ASSSGLVYEQY
TRBV9	TRBJ2-2	TRBD1	ASRNSGTGEAGELF
TRBV24-1	TRBJ1-5	NA	ATSEATSNQPQH
TRBV5-1	TRBJ2-3	TRBD2	ASSSGTSDTDTQY
TRBV5-1	TRBJ2-7	NA	ASSGLGLSAEQY
TRBV5-1	TRBJ2-5	NA	ASSLGSGDQETQY
TRBV12-5	TRBJ1-5	NA	ASGLVGSGEGNQPQH
TRBV7-3	TRBJ2-7	NA	ASRTYEQY
TRBV29-1	TRBJ2-3	TRBD1	SVEGQGGTDTQY
TRBV7-2	TRBJ1-2	NA	ASSSRLPGAQNYGYT
TRBV27	TRBJ2-5	TRBD1	ASSLWDSRGRETQY
TRBV11-3	TRBJ1-2	NA	ASSLGFRVGYT
TRBV12-3/TRBV12-4	TRBJ2-5	NA	ASSRRPGTIVRETQY
TRBV28	TRBJ2-1	NA	ASSDRRASYNEQF
TRBV29-1	TRBJ2-2	NA	SALFGTGELF
TRBV3-1	TRBJ2-1	NA	ASSQAGIEQF
TRBV18	TRBJ2-1	TRBD2	ASSPVSLADNEQF
TRBV3-1	TRBJ2-3	TRBD2	ASSRTSGRSTDTQY
TRBV7-6	TRBJ1-4	TRBD1	ASTARDRGHEKLF
TRBV28	TRBJ1-2	NA	ASSFGQDYGYT
TRBV28	TRBJ2-5	TRBD2	ASSFLAGVLGTQY
TRBV6-1	TRBJ2-1	TRBD2	ASTSPTSGRDEQF
TRBV18	TRBJ2-5	TRBD1	ASSQNRDRYQETQY
TRBV28	TRBJ2-5	NA	ASSLFPRAHDQETQY
TRBV27	TRBJ2-7	NA	SSSLRDTYEQY
TRBV27	TRBJ2-7	TRBD1	ASSSNYGTGVYEQY
TRBV7-9	TRBJ2-2	NA	ASSLTAPNTGELF
TRBV28	TRBJ1-6	NA	ASSFWGLSSYNSPLH
TRBV20-1	TRBJ2-3	TRBD2	SATNGGILTDTQY
TRBV15	TRBJ2-3	NA	ATAYRVTDTQY
TRBV7-3	TRBJ1-2	NA	ASSLDPGIYGYT
TRBV20-1	TRBJ1-2	TRBD1	SAVQGINYGYT